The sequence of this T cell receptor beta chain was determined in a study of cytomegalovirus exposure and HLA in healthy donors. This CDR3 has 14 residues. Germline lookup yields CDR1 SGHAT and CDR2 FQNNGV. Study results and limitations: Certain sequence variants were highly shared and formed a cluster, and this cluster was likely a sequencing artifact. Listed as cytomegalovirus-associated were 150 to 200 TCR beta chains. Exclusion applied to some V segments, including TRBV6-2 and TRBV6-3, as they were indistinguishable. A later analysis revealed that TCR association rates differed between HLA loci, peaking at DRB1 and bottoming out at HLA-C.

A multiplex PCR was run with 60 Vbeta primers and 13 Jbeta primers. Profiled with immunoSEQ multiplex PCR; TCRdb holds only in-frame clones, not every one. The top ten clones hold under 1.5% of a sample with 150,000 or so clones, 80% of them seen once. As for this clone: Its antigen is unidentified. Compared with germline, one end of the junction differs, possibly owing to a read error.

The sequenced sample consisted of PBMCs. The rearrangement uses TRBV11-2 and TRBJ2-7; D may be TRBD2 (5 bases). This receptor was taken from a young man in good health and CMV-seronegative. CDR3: CASSLPGVPYEQHF. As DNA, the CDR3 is TGTGCCAGCAGCTTACCCGGGGTTCCCTACGAGCAGCACTTC.